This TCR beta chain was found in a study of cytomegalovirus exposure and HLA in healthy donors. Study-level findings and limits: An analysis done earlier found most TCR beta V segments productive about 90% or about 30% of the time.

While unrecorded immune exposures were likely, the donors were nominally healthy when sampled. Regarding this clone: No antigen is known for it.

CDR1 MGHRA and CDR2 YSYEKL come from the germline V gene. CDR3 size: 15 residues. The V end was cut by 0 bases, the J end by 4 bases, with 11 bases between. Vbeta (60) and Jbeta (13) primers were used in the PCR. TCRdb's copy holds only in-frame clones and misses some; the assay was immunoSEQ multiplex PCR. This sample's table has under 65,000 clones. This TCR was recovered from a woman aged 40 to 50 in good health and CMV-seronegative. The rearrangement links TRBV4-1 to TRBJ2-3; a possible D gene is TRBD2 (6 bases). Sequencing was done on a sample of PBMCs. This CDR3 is CASSQERGRPDTQYF. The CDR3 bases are TGCGCCAGCAGCCAAGAACGGGGGAGGCCAGATACGCAGTATTTT.